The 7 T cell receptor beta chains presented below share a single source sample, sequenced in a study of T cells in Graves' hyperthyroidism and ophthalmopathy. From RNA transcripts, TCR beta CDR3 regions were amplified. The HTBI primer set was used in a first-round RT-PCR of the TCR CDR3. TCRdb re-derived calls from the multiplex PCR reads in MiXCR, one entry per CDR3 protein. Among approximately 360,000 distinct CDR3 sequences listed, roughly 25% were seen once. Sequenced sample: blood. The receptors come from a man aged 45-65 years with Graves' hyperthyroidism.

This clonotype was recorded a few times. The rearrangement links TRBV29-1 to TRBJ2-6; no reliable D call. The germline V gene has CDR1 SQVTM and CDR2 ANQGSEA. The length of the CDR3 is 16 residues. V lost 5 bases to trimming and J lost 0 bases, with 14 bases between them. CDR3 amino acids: CSVSGLDGSGANVLTF. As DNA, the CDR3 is TGCAGCGTTTCCGGCTTGGACGGCTCTGGGGCCAACGTCCTGACTTTC.

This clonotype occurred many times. The CDR3 loop is CASLPPGLAAYEQYF. Here the CDR3 DNA reads TGTGCCAGCCTACCTCCCGGACTAGCGGCTTACGAGCAGTACTTC. The rearrangement uses TRBV28 and TRBJ2-7, with 10 nucleotides matching TRBD2. The CDR3 spans 15 residues. Germline-derived CDR1 and CDR2 are MDHEN and SYDVKM. J lost 4 bases, V lost 8 bases, and 11 bases had no gene match.

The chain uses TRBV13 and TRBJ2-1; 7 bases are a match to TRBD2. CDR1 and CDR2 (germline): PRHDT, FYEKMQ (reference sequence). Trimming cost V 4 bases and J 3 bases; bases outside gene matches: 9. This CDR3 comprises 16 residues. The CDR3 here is CASSSGTREIYNEQFF. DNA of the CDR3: TGTGCCAGCAGCTCCGGGACGCGGGAGATCTACAATGAGCAGTTCTTC. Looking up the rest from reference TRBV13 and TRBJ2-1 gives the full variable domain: AAGVIQSPRHLIKEKRETATLKCYPIPRHDTVYWYQQGPGQDPQFLISFYEKMQSDKGSIPDRFSAQQFSDYHSELNMSSLELGDSALYFCASSSGTREIYNEQFFGPGTRLTVL.

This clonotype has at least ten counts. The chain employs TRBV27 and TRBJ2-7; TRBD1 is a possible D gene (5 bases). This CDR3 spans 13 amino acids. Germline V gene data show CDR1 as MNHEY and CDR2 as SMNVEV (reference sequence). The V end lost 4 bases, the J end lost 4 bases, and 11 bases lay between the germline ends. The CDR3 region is CASSSVDSYEQYF. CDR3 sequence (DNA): TGTGCCAGCAGTTCCGTCGACAGTTACGAGCAGTACTTC.

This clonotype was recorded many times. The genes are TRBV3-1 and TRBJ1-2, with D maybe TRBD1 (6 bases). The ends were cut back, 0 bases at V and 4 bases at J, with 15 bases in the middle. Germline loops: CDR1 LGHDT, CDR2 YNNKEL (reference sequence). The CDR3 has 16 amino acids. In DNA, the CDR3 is TGTGCCAGCAGCCAAGACATCTGGGACACCAGCTATGGCTACACCTTC. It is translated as CASSQDIWDTSYGYTF. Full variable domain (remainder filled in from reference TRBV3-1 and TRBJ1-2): DTAVSQTPKYLVTQMGNDKSIKCEQNLGHDTMYWYKQDSKKFLKIMFSYNNKELIINETVPNRFSPKSPDKAHLNLHINSLELGDSAVYFCASSQDIWDTSYGYTFGSGTRLTVV.

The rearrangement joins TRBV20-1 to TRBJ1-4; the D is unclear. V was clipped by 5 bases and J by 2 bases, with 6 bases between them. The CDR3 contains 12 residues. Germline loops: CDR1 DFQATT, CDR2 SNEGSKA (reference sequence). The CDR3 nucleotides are TGCAGTGCTCGGGGTACTAATGAAAAACTGTTTTTT. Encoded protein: CSARGTNEKLFF.

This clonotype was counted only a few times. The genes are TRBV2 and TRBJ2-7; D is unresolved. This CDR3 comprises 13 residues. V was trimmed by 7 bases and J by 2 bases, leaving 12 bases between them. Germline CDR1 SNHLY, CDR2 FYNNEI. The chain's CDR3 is CASTPSPTYEQYF. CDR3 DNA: TGTGCCAGCACACCTAGTCCCACCTACGAGCAGTACTTC.